These T cell receptor beta chains were read from a single sample in a study of T cell responses to AZD1222 COVID-19 vaccine. Repertoires were generated with immunoSEQ multiplex PCR, while TCRdb's copy carries only in-frame clones and drops some. The sample has over 65,000 clones; approximately 90% are singletons. The sequences come from peripheral blood, collected on day 0 of AZD1222 vaccination. Source of these receptors: an adult in good health. Each CDR3 is given with its conserved first and last residue. Each record gives: J gene, clone size, V gene, D gene, CDR3 protein, CDR3 DNA. The D gene is left open where the match is weak. Clone size is stated in some rows and not others, as once, few, many or a class when expanded.

j_gene: TRBJ2-1
abundance: .
v_gene: TRBV6-1
d_gene: .
CDR3aa: CASSENQGGNEQFF
CDR3nt: TGTGCCAGCAGTGAAAACCAGGGAGGCAATGAGCAGTTCTTC

j_gene: TRBJ2-6
abundance: .
v_gene: TRBV11-2
d_gene: .
CDR3aa: CASSYSSSGANVLTF
CDR3nt: TGTGCCAGCAGCTACAGCAGTTCTGGGGCCAACGTCCTGACTTTC

j_gene: TRBJ1-5
abundance: few
v_gene: TRBV21-1
d_gene: .
CDR3aa: CASSGRLPGRPPQPQHF
CDR3nt: TGTGCCAGCAGCGGACGACTTCCCGGGAGACCCCCCCAGCCCCAGCATTTT

j_gene: TRBJ1-3
abundance: .
v_gene: TRBV9
d_gene: TRBD1
CDR3aa: CASSPTGDGNTIYF
CDR3nt: TGTGCCAGCAGCCCCACAGGGGATGGAAACACCATATATTTT

j_gene: TRBJ2-1
abundance: .
v_gene: TRBV18
d_gene: TRBD2
CDR3aa: CASSPPARGADEQFF
CDR3nt: TGTGCCAGCTCACCACCGGCGCGGGGGGCGGATGAGCAGTTCTTC

j_gene: TRBJ1-5
abundance: .
v_gene: TRBV30
d_gene: .
CDR3aa: CAWSVRVNQPQHF
CDR3nt: TGTGCCTGGAGTGTACGGGTGAATCAGCCCCAGCATTTT

j_gene: TRBJ2-1
abundance: .
v_gene: TRBV19
d_gene: .
CDR3aa: CASSIRLGSYNEQFF
CDR3nt: TGTGCCAGTAGCATAAGACTAGGGTCCTACAATGAGCAGTTCTTC

j_gene: TRBJ1-1
abundance: once
v_gene: TRBV28
d_gene: .
CDR3aa: CASSTTARAVNTEAFF
CDR3nt: TGTGCCAGCAGTACTACCGCCAGGGCGGTGAACACTGAAGCTTTCTTT

j_gene: TRBJ1-2
abundance: .
v_gene: TRBV6-5
d_gene: .
CDR3aa: CASTEGGGYTF
CDR3nt: TGTGCCAGCACGGAGGGTGGCGGCTACACCTTC

j_gene: TRBJ1-1
abundance: .
v_gene: TRBV7-9
d_gene: .
CDR3aa: CASSLGMAEAFF
CDR3nt: TGTGCCAGCAGCTTGGGGATGGCTGAAGCTTTCTTT

j_gene: TRBJ2-4
abundance: .
v_gene: TRBV4-2
d_gene: TRBD2
CDR3aa: CASSQDAGGEGIQYF
CDR3nt: TGTGCCAGCAGCCAAGATGCGGGGGGAGAGGGCATTCAGTACTTC

j_gene: TRBJ1-2
abundance: .
v_gene: TRBV5-1
d_gene: .
CDR3aa: CASSLTQVKTYGYTF
CDR3nt: TGCGCCAGCAGCTTGACACAGGTTAAAACCTATGGCTACACCTTC

j_gene: TRBJ1-2
abundance: .
v_gene: TRBV29-1
d_gene: .
CDR3aa: CSVSPDGLYGYTF
CDR3nt: TGCAGCGTTAGCCCGGACGGTCTCTATGGCTACACCTTC

j_gene: TRBJ2-2
abundance: .
v_gene: TRBV7-2
d_gene: .
CDR3aa: CASSFLGLFNTGELFF
CDR3nt: TGTGCCAGCAGCTTTTTAGGGCTTTTCAACACCGGGGAGCTGTTTTTT

j_gene: TRBJ1-6
abundance: .
v_gene: TRBV5-1
d_gene: TRBD1
CDR3aa: CASSSGQGVSPLHF
CDR3nt: TGCGCCAGCAGCTCTGGACAGGGAGTTTCACCCCTCCACTTT

j_gene: TRBJ1-5
abundance: .
v_gene: TRBV10-3
d_gene: .
CDR3aa: CAITWQGGQPQHF
CDR3nt: TGTGCCATCACCTGGCAGGGTGGTCAGCCCCAGCATTTT